Listed below are T cell receptor beta chains from one sample, sequenced in a study of cytomegalovirus exposure and HLA in healthy donors. Using immunoSEQ multiplex PCR, the repertoire was profiled, and TCRdb retains in-frame clones only, with some absent. The data hold fewer than 150,000 clones, with about four fifths observed a single time. The sample consisted of PBMCs. Receptors were obtained from a man aged 40-55 years in good health and CMV-seropositive. Each CDR3 is given with its conserved first and last residue. D genes are given only for firm matches. Size is stated for part of the rows, as once, few or many counts, or as a class when the clone is expanded.

J	size	V	D	DNA	CDR3
TRBJ1-6	.	TRBV7-9	TRBD1	TGTTCCAGCAGCCCTACTGCACAGGGGAAGGGGTATAATTCACCCCTCCACTTT	CSSSPTAQGKGYNSPLHF
TRBJ2-3	.	TRBV27	.	TGTGCCAGCAGTTTACTGTCCCACGGGGGAGATACGCAGTATTTT	CASSLLSHGGDTQYF
TRBJ1-2	.	TRBV15	.	TGTGCCACCAGCGCTCGGTACGAGACTAATAACTATGGCTACACCTTC	CATSARYETNNYGYTF
TRBJ1-3	.	TRBV5-5	TRBD1	TGTGCCAGCAGTTCCGGGACAGGGAGCTCTGGAAACACCATATATTTT	CASSSGTGSSGNTIYF
TRBJ1-1	.	TRBV5-1	TRBD1	TGCGCCAGCAGCCTGGGACAGGGGTACACTGAAGCTTTCTTT	CASSLGQGYTEAFF
TRBJ1-6	.	TRBV27	TRBD1	TGTGCCAGCAGTTTTTGGGACAGGGATAATTCACCCCTCCACTTT	CASSFWDRDNSPLHF
TRBJ2-5	.	TRBV4-1	TRBD2	TGCGCCAGCAGCCAAGGGGCTAGCGGGAGGGGGGAGACCCAGTACTTC	CASSQGASGRGETQYF
TRBJ2-7	.	TRBV6-6	.	TGTGCCAGCAGCCCCGGGTCCCACTACGAGCAGTACTTC	CASSPGSHYEQYF
TRBJ1-3	.	TRBV11-3	.	TGTGCCAGCAGCTTAAAAGGACAGCGCTCTGGAAACACCATATATTTT	CASSLKGQRSGNTIYF
TRBJ2-5	.	TRBV6-1	TRBD2	TGTGCCAGCAGCTGGACTAGCGGGTTTGCCGTGCCGTACTTC	CASSWTSGFAVPYF
TRBJ1-1	.	TRBV6-5	TRBD1	TGTGCCAGCAGTGCGTGGGACAGGCGTGAAGCTTTCTTT	CASSAWDRREAFF
TRBJ2-7	.	TRBV4-1	TRBD1	TGCGCCAGCAGCCAAGATGCGGGGACAGGGGCCTACGAGCAGTACTTC	CASSQDAGTGAYEQYF
TRBJ2-7	.	TRBV19	TRBD1	TGTGCCAGTAGCCCAGGGACGGGACAGGGTTACGAGCAGTACTTC	CASSPGTGQGYEQYF
TRBJ2-7	.	TRBV7-9	TRBD1	TGTGCCAGCAGCCCCGACAGGGACAATTACTACGAGCAGTACTTC	CASSPDRDNYYEQYF
TRBJ2-1	.	TRBV14	.	TGTGCCAGCAGCCAAGGGCCGGGACAGTTCTTC	CASSQGPGQFF
TRBJ1-6	.	TRBV2	.	TGTGCCAGCAGTGAGGCGGGGTTCTCCTATAATTCACCCCTCCACTTT	CASSEAGFSYNSPLHF
TRBJ2-3	.	TRBV19	TRBD2	TGTGCCAGTAGTATGGGGCTAGCGGGGGGGCCGGCAGATACGCAGTATTTT	CASSMGLAGGPADTQYF
TRBJ1-1	once	TRBV19	.	TGTGCCAGTAGCAATACCCTAAGTCCTTTCTTT	CASSNTLSPFF
TRBJ2-7	.	TRBV27	.	TGTGCCAGCAGTTCCGGGACAACGAGCTCCTACGAGCAGTACTTC	CASSSGTTSSYEQYF
TRBJ1-6	.	TRBV4-3	.	TGCGCCAGCAGCCAAGTGGGTGTAGGGGTTGAATCCTATAATTCACCCCTCCACTTT	CASSQVGVGVESYNSPLHF
TRBJ1-6	.	TRBV4-1	.	TGCGCCAGCAGCGGGGGCAGGAATAATTCACCCCTCCACTTT	CASSGGRNNSPLHF
TRBJ2-7	once	TRBV4-1	TRBD1	TGCGCCAGCAGCCAAAGGGACAGGATTTCCTACGAGCAGTACTTC	CASSQRDRISYEQYF
TRBJ2-7	.	TRBV5-1	.	TGCGCCAGCAGACCCCTAGCATTGGACGCCTACGAGCAGTACTTC	CASRPLALDAYEQYF
TRBJ2-6	.	TRBV11-3	.	TGTGCCAGTACAGTGCGTGGGGCCAACGTCCTGACTTTC	CASTVRGANVLTF
TRBJ1-1	.	TRBV5-1	.	TGCGCCAGCAGCTTACTGTCCCGGGGGGCTCCGAACACTGAAGCTTTCTTT	CASSLLSRGAPNTEAFF
TRBJ2-5	.	TRBV11-3	.	TGTGCCAGCAGCTTAGACGGGGGGCGGCAAGAGACCCAGTACTTC	CASSLDGGRQETQYF